This TCR beta chain was observed in a study of T-cell reconstitution after alpha-beta-depleted transplantation in children. Overall study results and limits: Expanded graft clones, several hundred of them, were reportedly the source of alpha-beta T cells about two months after transplant.

This CDR3 is 15 amino acids long. Trimming cost V 1 base and J 2 bases; bases outside gene matches: 4. Germline values: CDR1 SEHNR, CDR2 FQNEAQ (reference sequence). The table lists this clonotype with many counts. Its antigen is unidentified. Preparation of the TCRbeta library involved a method that used unique molecular identifiers. Using its own MiXCR run on the PCR reads, TCRdb lists one record per CDR3 protein. The sample holds fewer than 35,000 distinct CDR3 sequences; about 6.8% are singletons and the top ten take over 20%. The chain uses TRBV7-9 and TRBJ2-7; 8 bases agree with TRBD1. The TCR comes from a child younger than two who had a stem cell transplant for acute myeloid leukemia, so the T cells may come from the graft donor. The source was peripheral blood, collected 60 days after TCRalphabeta/CD19-depleted stem cell transplant. The CDR3 region has the DNA TGTGCCAGCAGCTTAGTCGGACAGGGCACCTACGAGCAGTACTTC. Its protein product is CASSLVGQGTYEQYF. Full variable domain (missing parts from reference TRBV7-9 and TRBJ2-7): DTGVSQNPRHKITKRGQNVTFRCDPISEHNRLYWYRQTLGQGPEFLTYFQNEAQLEKSRLLSDRFSAERPKGSFSTLEIQRTEQGDSAMYLCASSLVGQGTYEQYFGPGTRLTVT.